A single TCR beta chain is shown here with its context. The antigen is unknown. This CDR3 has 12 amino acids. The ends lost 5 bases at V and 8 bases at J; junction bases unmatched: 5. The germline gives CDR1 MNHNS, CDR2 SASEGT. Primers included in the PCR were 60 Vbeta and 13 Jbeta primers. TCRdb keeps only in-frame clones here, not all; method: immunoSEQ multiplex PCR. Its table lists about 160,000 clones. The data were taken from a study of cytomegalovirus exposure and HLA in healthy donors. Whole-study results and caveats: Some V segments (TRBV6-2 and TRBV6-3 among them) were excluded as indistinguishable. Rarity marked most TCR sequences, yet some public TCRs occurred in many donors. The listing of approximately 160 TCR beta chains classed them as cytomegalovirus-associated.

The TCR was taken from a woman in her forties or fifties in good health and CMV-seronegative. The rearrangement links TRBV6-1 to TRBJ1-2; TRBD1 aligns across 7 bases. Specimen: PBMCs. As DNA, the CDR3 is TGTGCCAGCAGTCGCCTGGACAGGGGCTACACCTTC. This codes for CASSRLDRGYTF.